The 23 T cell receptor beta chains below were found in one sample sequenced in a study of tumor and adjacent non-tumor tissue in lung cancer. RNA was extracted from bulk tissue without any cell sorting. TCRbeta libraries were built with three rounds of nested PCR, modified from ARM-PCR. Via MiXCR, TCRdb re-called the multiplex PCR reads, giving one row per CDR3 protein. Of roughly 200,000 distinct CDR3 sequences detected, 71% appear once; the ten largest clones hold under 30%. Sequenced: lung tumor tissue. The source of these receptors is a man in his 60s with non-small cell lung cancer.

Turning to this clonotype: Likely a read error: the CDR3 ends without its conserved phenylalanine or tryptophan. Because the CDR3's place on the DNA is in doubt, the DNA is left out and the CDR3 is given as listed by TCRdb. The chain links TRBV20-1 to TRBJ2-3; TRBD2, the table's D call, was not compared with the DNA. Germline V gene lookup returns CDR1 DFQATT and CDR2 SNEGSKA (reference sequence). The CDR3 length equals 15 residues, ends included. The CDR3 here is CSARDAAGPVDTQYL.

About this clonotype itself: This sequence may be a read error, since a much larger clone differs from it by one base. This chain links TRBV29-1 with TRBJ1-4, with D unresolved. The CDR3 totals 11 residues. Germline values: CDR1 SQVTM, CDR2 ANQGSEA. The DNA for the CDR3 is TGCAGCGTTGGATTCGATGAAAAACTGTTATTT. Translating it yields CSVGFDEKLLF. The whole variable domain, filled in from reference TRBV29-1 and TRBJ1-4, reads SAVISQKPSRDICQRGTSLTIQCQVDSQVTMMFWYRQQPGQSLTLIATANQGSEATYESGFVIDKFPISRPNLTFSTLTVSNMSPEDSSIYLCSVGFDEKLLFGSGTQLSVL.

Regarding this clonotype: The CDR3 end shows no conserved phenylalanine or tryptophan, and so a read error is likely. V is TRBV4-2 and J is TRBJ2-3; 9 bases are shared with TRBD2. This CDR3 is built from 16 residues. Germline assignment: CDR1 LGHNA and CDR2 YNFKEQ. DNA of the CDR3: TGTGCCAGCAGCCAGCGGGGGGGCCTCGGTAAAGATAGGCAGTATCTT. It specifies CASSQRGGLGKDRQYL.

Regarding this clonotype: A junction end diverges from the germline sequence, so it may reflect a read error. This rearrangement joins TRBV12-3 or TRBV12-4 to TRBJ2-3; a possible D gene is TRBD2 (5 bases). This CDR3 comprises 16 residues. CDR3 nucleotide sequence: TGTGCCAGCAGTTTTTCTAGCAACTTCCTCCCAGATACGCAATATTTT. Translated: CASSFSSNFLPDTQYF.

In the case of this clonotype: A much larger clone is a single base away; this may be a read error. The CDR3 loop is CASSQAGIHQETQNF. The CDR3, as DNA: TGTGCCAGCAGCCAAGCAGGGATACACCAAGAGACCCAGAACTTC. The V gene is TRBV4-3, the J gene TRBJ2-5; tentative D call: TRBD1 (5 bases). Germline lookup yields CDR1 LGHNA and CDR2 YSLEER. This CDR3 has 15 amino acids.

About this clonotype itself: One junction end does not reproduce the germline sequence, and a read error may be involved. The chain combines TRBV11-2 with TRBJ2-1; D tentatively fits TRBD1 or TRBD2 (5 bases each). The CDR3 totals 15 residues. Germline lookup yields CDR1 SGHAT and CDR2 FQNNGV. The CDR3 sequence: CASSIGDRTINEQFF. In DNA, the CDR3 is TGTGCCAGCAGCATAGGGGACCGCACCATCAATGAGCAGTTTTTC.

V gene TRBV19 combines with J gene TRBJ1-2, with D perhaps TRBD1 (6 bases). CDR1 is LNHDA, CDR2 SQIVND, per germline (reference sequence). The CDR3 contains 11 residues. Trimming took 5 bases from V and 8 from J, leaving 9 bases between them. CDR3 bases: TGTGCCAGTAGTCGTGACAGGGGCTACACCTTC. It encodes CASSRDRGYTF.

As concerns this clonotype: A read error may explain this, as a much larger clone is one base away. This chain uses TRBV12-3 or TRBV12-4 with TRBJ1-2; D gene ambiguous. The V end lost 8 bases, the J end lost 7 bases, and 11 bases lay between the germline ends. This CDR3 region has 11 residues. Here the CDR3 reads CASAAHGGYTF. The CDR3 bases are TGTGCCAGCGCTGCCCACGGTGGCTACACCTTC.

About this clonotype itself: A much more abundant neighbour one base away suggests this may be a read error. The chain couples TRBV5-5 to TRBJ2-5, with D hard to call. Trimming stripped 2 bases from V and 5 bases from J, with 1 base between. The germline gives CDR1 SGHKS, CDR2 YYEKEE (reference sequence). This CDR3 has 10 residues. The CDR3: CASSFETQYF. CDR3 DNA sequence: TGTGCCAGCAGCTTTGAGACCCAGTACTTC.

Ten or more counts support this clonotype. This chain joins TRBV20-1 and TRBJ2-7; 9 nucleotides line up with TRBD2. Germline CDR1 DFQATT, CDR2 SNEGSKA (reference sequence). The CDR3 is made up of 15 amino acids. Germline trimming cut 4 bases from V and 2 bases from J; bases unmatched to any gene: 9. The CDR3 DNA reads TGCAGTGCTATCCCAACTAGCGGGTCGACCTACGAGCAGTACTTC. Protein product: CSAIPTSGSTYEQYF.

Only a few counts were recorded for this clonotype. The J gene is TRBJ2-5, the V gene TRBV20-1; 14 bases agree with TRBD2. This CDR3 spans 17 amino acids. Germline loops: CDR1 DFQATT, CDR2 SNEGSKA (reference sequence). V shed 0 bases and J 5 bases; nucleotides not matched to a gene: 8. The DNA of the CDR3 is TGCAGTGCTAGAGATTACCGACTAGCGGGAGGGCCGGAGACCCAGTACTTC. Its translation: CSARDYRLAGGPETQYF.

As for this clonotype: The CDR3 does not close with the conserved phenylalanine or tryptophan, likely indicating a read error. This chain joins TRBV7-9 and TRBJ2-3; the D is unclear. Trimming pared 3 bases from V and 2 bases from J, leaving 6 bases between. CDR1 is SEHNR, CDR2 FQNEAQ, per germline (reference sequence). The CDR3 sequence is 13 residues long. This chain's CDR3 is CASSFMNTDTQYL. In nucleotides, the CDR3 is TGTGCCAGCAGCTTCATGAACACAGATACGCAGTATTTA.

This clonotype has only a few counts. The chain combines TRBV5-1 with TRBJ2-7, with D maybe TRBD1 (5 bases). This CDR3 has 15 residues. Trimming pared 5 bases from V and 0 bases from J, leaving 15 bases between. Germline V gene sequence: CDR1 SGHRS, CDR2 YFSETQ. Here the CDR3 DNA reads TGCGCCAGCAGTTTAGGACACTCCGTCTCCTACGAGCAGTACTTC. The encoded protein is CASSLGHSVSYEQYF.

In the case of this clonotype: This clone may be a read error of a much larger clone one base away. The chain couples TRBV20-1 to TRBJ1-2; 10 nucleotides line up with TRBD1. Trimming cost V 2 bases and J 6 bases; bases outside gene matches: 6. CDR3 length: 14 amino acids. Germline values: CDR1 DFQATT, CDR2 SNEGSKA (reference sequence). The chain's CDR3 is CSARWTGGYNGYTF. The CDR3 DNA reads TGCAGTGCTAGATGGACAGGGGGATATAATGGCTACACCTTC.

In regard to this clonotype: At one end, the junction sequence differs from germline, possibly due to a read error. The CDR3 here is CASSEGGWPYNEEFF. As DNA, the CDR3 is TGTGCCAGCAGTGAAGGGGGCTGGCCCTACAATGAGGAGTTCTTC. This chain uses TRBV6-1 with TRBJ2-1; weak D call: TRBD1 (5 bases). There are 15 residues in the CDR3. Germline assignment: CDR1 MNHNS and CDR2 SASEGT.

A few counts support this clonotype. The gene calls are TRBV9 and TRBJ2-3, with a possible D match to TRBD2 (6 bases). Germline V gene sequence: CDR1 SGDLS, CDR2 YYNGEE. V was cut by 0 bases and J by 1 base, with 9 bases left in between. The CDR3 is 15 amino acids. CDR3 residues: CASSVGLEGTDTQYF. The CDR3 bases are TGTGCCAGCAGCGTAGGACTAGAGGGCACAGATACGCAGTATTTT. The full variable domain, rest sourced from reference TRBV9 and TRBJ2-3, is DSGVTQTPKHLITATGQRVTLRCSPRSGDLSVYWYQQSLDQGLQFLIQYYNGEERAKGNILERFSAQQFPDLHSELNLSSLELGDSALYFCASSVGLEGTDTQYFGPGTRLTVL.

This clonotype was observed a few times. The rearrangement uses TRBV15 and TRBJ2-1; D tentatively fits TRBD1 or TRBD2 (6 bases each). The CDR3 has 14 amino acids. CDR1 LNHNV and CDR2 YYDKDF come from the germline V gene (reference sequence). Trimming cost V 8 bases and J 4 bases, with 15 bases left between them. CDR3 nucleotide sequence: TGTGCCACCGGTTCGGGGGCCGCATACAATGAGCAGTTCTTC. This sequence encodes CATGSGAAYNEQFF.

With respect to this clonotype: Compared with germline, one end of the junction differs, possibly owing to a read error. The genes are TRBV6-6 and TRBJ2-5; TRBD2 matches 13 bases. The CDR3 has 19 amino acids. Germline CDR1 and CDR2: MNHNY and SVGAGI (reference sequence). The CDR3: CASSSPHQGTSGKAETQYF. The DNA of the CDR3 is TGTGCCAGCAGTTCCCCCCACCAGGGGACTAGCGGGAAGGCAGAGACCCAATACTTC.

A note on this clonotype: At one boundary the junction diverges from the germline segment, which might be a read error. The chain combines TRBV10-2 with TRBJ2-1; 12 bases agree with TRBD2. CDR1 WSHSY and CDR2 SAAADI come from the germline V gene. This CDR3 spans 15 amino acids. This CDR3 reads CANSPGLAGNNEQFF. CDR3 DNA: TGCGCCAACAGTCCCGGACTAGCGGGAAACAATGAGCAGTTCTTC.

This clonotype occurred a few times. The chain uses TRBV6-1 and TRBJ2-7; D remains unclear. V lost 2 bases, J lost 3 bases, and 5 bases lay in between. Germline values: CDR1 MNHNS, CDR2 SASEGT. The CDR3 is 12 residues long. The CDR3 loop reads CASSEQLYEQYF. The CDR3 DNA reads as TGTGCCAGCAGTGAACAACTCTACGAGCAGTACTTC.

About this clonotype itself: A much larger clone differs from this one at a single base, so this may be a read error. CDR3 nucleotides: TGTGCCAGCAGGCAAGGGCAGGGGTTGGGATACGAGCAGTACTTC. Encoded protein: CASRQGQGLGYEQYF. The J gene is TRBJ2-7, the V gene TRBV11-1, with D possibly TRBD1 on 6 matching bases. V was shortened by 6 bases and J by 4 bases, with 19 bases between the two germline ends. The germline CDR1 and CDR2 sequences are SGHAT and FQDESV (reference sequence). The length of the CDR3 is 15 residues.

Concerning this clonotype itself: Possible read error: a much larger clone is one base away. The J gene is TRBJ2-1, the V gene TRBV6-2 or TRBV6-3; D gene ambiguous. The CDR3 has 14 residues. Germline CDR1 is MNHEY and CDR2 is SVGEGT. The CDR3, as DNA: TGTGCCATCAGTTCCTATCGAACGAGCAATGAGCAGTTCTTC. This encodes CAISSYRTSNEQFF.

In its sample, this clonotype was seen a few times. This sequence may be a read error, since a much larger clone differs from it by one base. The V gene is TRBV10-2, the J gene TRBJ2-7, with a possible D match to TRBD2 (5 bases). Trimming removed 2 bases at V and 5 bases at J, with 13 bases between. The CDR3 length is 14 residues. Germline CDR1 reads WSHSY; CDR2 reads SAAADI. CDR3 DNA sequence: TGCGCCAGCAGTGAGCTGGTGGGAGTAAACGAGCAGTACTTC. Translation gives CASSELVGVNEQYF.